The present entry profiles one TCR beta chain with its context. The antigen it binds to is not known. Base quality data are lacking; no much larger clone is found one base away. A patient counted as having stable Graves' hyperthyroidism if no progression to ophthalmopathy occurred over 18 months of follow-up. Hyperthyroidism patients were aged 18 to 65 years and newly diagnosed, with disease duration of less than 2 months. Any patient with an uncontrolled infection, another autoimmune disease, pregnancy or lactation was excluded. Diagnoses were based on clinical symptoms, serum thyroxine and TRAb, thyroid ultrasound and orbital computed tomography. PBMCs were separated from under 11 ml of fresh peripheral blood using Ficoll-Paque density gradient centrifugation. Trizol reagent was used to extract total RNA, and RNA quality was then checked on an Agilent 2100 Bioanalyzer. The sample is drawn from a study of T cells in Graves' hyperthyroidism and ophthalmopathy (dated by TCRdb to between 2019 and 2020). In the study overall: Peripheral blood was sampled at the time of initial diagnosis, prior to any treatment. Following sampling, methimazole starting at 30 mg daily was given to hyperthyroidism patients, and high-dose intravenous methylprednisolone was given to ophthalmopathy patients. The paper describes TCR Vbeta CDR3 sequencing of 135 peripheral blood samples, made up of fewer than 50 ophthalmopathy patients, some 80 hyperthyroidism patients and approximately 17 progressor patients. An independent validation cohort of some 18 hyperthyroidism patients and about 16 patients who later progressed to ophthalmopathy tested prospective prediction of ophthalmopathy. The approximately 100 discovery patients were randomly divided into training and test sets at a 7:3 ratio. The study also compared thyroid tissue and blood T-cell repertoires from about six Graves' hyperthyroidism patients. To identify distinguishing TCR V-J signatures, a discovery cohort of 100 patients was used, comprising 43 with Graves' ophthalmopathy and around 57 with stable Graves' hyperthyroidism. The paper as a whole reports these results and caveats: Blood samples also contained most of the expanded thyroid clonotypes (frequency above 0.001), which suggests that blood repertoires may reflect thyroid immune responses. Ophthalmopathy was separated from stable hyperthyroidism by a 13 V-J signature model, with 85% to 90% sensitivity and roughly 81% specificity obtained in cross-validation and 80%/75% obtained in testing. In validation, progression to ophthalmopathy was predicted by the model with 55% to 71% sensitivity and 72% to 80% specificity, a median of approximately 7.1 months before onset. Sample size was not statistically predetermined, and investigators were not blinded to group allocation.

The V end loses 0 bases and the J end loses 6 bases, and a stretch of 14 bases separates them. CDR1 is given as SQVTM and CDR2 as ANQGSEA, both from the germline V gene. The CDR3 spans 14 residues, from the cysteine through the phenylalanine. The read is trimmed to its CDR3 DNA, 42 bases read in frame from base 1. The TCR beta CDR3 regions were amplified from RNA transcripts. The TCR CDR3 was subjected to a first round of RT-PCR using the HTBI primer set and the Qiagen OneStep RT-PCR kit. Libraries were constructed in a second round of multiplex PCR, after which size selection and purification were carried out. The libraries were sequenced on an Illumina HiSeq2000 using paired-end 100 bp reads. Per the authors' processing: Raw data were processed with SOAPnuke, discarding reads with adapters, uncalled bases, mean Phred below 15, or no exact constant-primer or identifier match. High-quality paired reads were merged with COPE v1.2.5, and unique nucleotide sequences were defined as clonotypes. MiTCR v1.1 was used to align the clonotypes against IMGT TRBV, TRBD and TRBJ reference segments. The analysis was restricted to V-J combinations with a frequency above 0.0001, which together covered just over 99% of the repertoires. A TCS score was defined as the ratio of F50 (clonal expansion) to E x V (chaos), with BLOSUM62-based TCRdist applied between CDR3 peptides within each V-J. Welch's t-statistics and random forest reduced roughly 530 V-J features to 10 to 15, which were used in a naive Bayes classifier (R e1071). Using fastp at Q25 and MiXCR, TCRdb reprocessed the public reads and kept productive beta chains. Identical CDR3 proteins give one entry, which carries the most common genes and DNA. These V and J calls derive from TCRdb rather than the authors' analysis. Counted in this sample were about 740,000 distinct CDR3 sequences; around 13% of them appeared once. Clones ranked in the top ten supply more than 8.5% of the sample.

The sequence is built from TRBV29-1 and TRBJ2-5, with an unclear D gene assignment. The clonotype originates from a woman between 18 and 30 years old with Graves' hyperthyroidism. Sequenced sample: blood. CDR3 protein: CSVEDWKLRQTQYF. Here is the DNA: TGCAGCGTTGAAGATTGGAAGCTGCGGCAGACCCAGTACTTC.